The clone carrying this TCR beta chain occurred a few times. After removal of 5 bases from V and 5 bases from J, the junction contained 8 bases not matched to a gene. From germline, CDR1 is SEHNR and CDR2 FQNEAQ (reference sequence). This CDR3 contains 15 residues. In the original workflow: Amplification of reference gene primers was used by the study to estimate nucleated cell counts. Produced via immunoSEQ multiplex PCR; TCRdb's table is partial and in-frame only. From that table come the V and J calls and clone size; the DNA was used to work out D and trimming. Counted here are more than 45,000 clones, approximately 82% occurring once; the ten biggest clones make up 13% to 15%. This sample stems from a study of blood T cell repertoires in COVID-19. Looking at the study overall: Sites across the United States, Italy and Spain contributed samples from acute and convalescent COVID-19.

The chain recombines TRBV7-9 with TRBJ1-1, with 10 bases lining up with TRBD1. The receptor comes from a human donor in a cohort sampled during active COVID-19. The sample comprised peripheral blood. CDR3 nucleotides: TGTGCCAGCAGCAAACGACAGGGGGCATGGACTGAAGCTTTCTTT. It specifies CASSKRQGAWTEAFF. Full variable domain (outside the CDR3, taken from reference TRBV7-9 and TRBJ1-1): DTGVSQNPRHKITKRGQNVTFRCDPISEHNRLYWYRQTLGQGPEFLTYFQNEAQLEKSRLLSDRFSAERPKGSFSTLEIQRTEQGDSAMYLCASSKRQGAWTEAFFGQGTRLTVV.